This is a list of T cell receptor beta chains from one sample in a study of T cell responses to AZD1222 COVID-19 vaccine. The protocol was immunoSEQ multiplex PCR, while the TCRdb copy is restricted to in-frame clones and leaves out a portion. The sample has approximately 150,000 clones; over 90% are singletons. Sequencing was performed on peripheral blood, taken on day 0 of AZD1222 vaccination. These receptors originate from an adult in good health. Each CDR3 is given with its conserved first and last residue. A D gene is named only where the DNA matches it firmly. The size field is filled for only some rows; it gives once, few, many or a size class.

abundance	d_gene	j_gene	v_gene	CDR3aa	CDR3nt
.	.	TRBJ1-5	TRBV10-2	CASSHGNQPQHF	TGCGCCAGCAGTCATGGCAATCAGCCCCAGCATTTT
.	TRBD1	TRBJ1-1	TRBV7-9	CASSLGAYWQGDTEAFF	TGTGCCAGCAGCTTGGGGGCGTATTGGCAGGGGGACACTGAAGCTTTCTTT
.	.	TRBJ2-2	TRBV6-4	CASSGSQGPGELFF	TGTGCCAGCAGCGGGAGTCAGGGGCCCGGGGAGCTGTTTTTT
.	.	TRBJ1-5	TRBV19	CASSINGGASNQPQHF	TGTGCCAGTAGTATAAATGGAGGCGCGAGCAATCAGCCCCAGCATTTT
.	TRBD2	TRBJ2-3	TRBV18	CASSPPSGGSTDTQYF	TGTGCCAGCTCACCACCCAGCGGGGGGAGCACAGATACGCAGTATTTT
.	.	TRBJ2-3	TRBV5-5	CASSTQQGYGTDTQYF	TGTGCCAGCAGCACCCAACAGGGTTACGGAACAGATACGCAGTATTTT
.	.	TRBJ1-1	TRBV14	CASSQGRGGPNTEAFF	TGTGCCAGCAGCCAAGGGAGAGGAGGGCCGAACACTGAAGCTTTCTTT
.	.	TRBJ2-7	TRBV11-2	CASSTGDGFYEQYF	TGTGCCAGCAGCACCGGGGACGGCTTCTACGAGCAGTACTTC
.	.	TRBJ1-6	TRBV10-3	CAISESGGYNSPLHF	TGTGCCATCAGTGAGTCAGGGGGTTATAATTCACCCCTCCACTTT
.	.	TRBJ2-7	TRBV30	CAWSVSGKQYF	TGTGCCTGGAGTGTATCCGGGAAGCAGTACTTC
.	.	TRBJ1-5	TRBV19	CASSTPVENQPQHF	TGTGCCAGTAGTACCCCCGTAGAGAATCAGCCCCAGCATTTT
.	.	TRBJ1-2	TRBV6-5	CASSSPSGGVERGYTF	TGTGCCAGCAGTTCCCCGTCGGGGGGGGTGGAGAGAGGCTACACCTTC
.	.	TRBJ1-5	TRBV2	CASRTSGRTQPQHF	TGTGCCAGCAGAACCTCGGGCCGTACTCAGCCCCAGCATTTT
.	TRBD1	TRBJ2-7	TRBV2	CASSVGTGREQYF	TGTGCCAGCAGTGTGGGGACAGGGCGCGAGCAGTACTTC
.	.	TRBJ1-6	TRBV30	CASSADYNSPLHF	TGTGCCTCCTCAGCCGATTATAATTCACCCCTCCACTTT
.	.	TRBJ1-1	TRBV6-2/TRBV6-3	CASSYSGGDTEAFF	TGTGCCAGCAGTTACTCGGGAGGGGACACTGAAGCTTTCTTT
once	.	TRBJ1-2	TRBV11-3	CASSIRGTLGSGGYTF	TGTGCCAGCAGCATCCGAGGGACACTTGGTAGCGGTGGCTACACCTTC